A selection of T cell receptor beta chains follows, all from one sample in a study of cytomegalovirus exposure and HLA in healthy donors. Sequencing was performed with immunoSEQ multiplex PCR; in TCRdb, only in-frame clones are kept and a portion is missing. Its table records 150,000 to 200,000 clones. Sequenced: PBMCs. These receptors all come from a man aged 25-45 years in good health and CMV-seronegative. Each CDR3 is given with its conserved first and last residue. A D gene is named only where the DNA matches it firmly.

d_gene	v_gene	j_gene	CDR3nt	CDR3aa
TRBD1	TRBV19	TRBJ1-2	TGTGCCAGTTTACGGACAGGGGACTATGGCTACACCTTC	CASLRTGDYGYTF
TRBD1	TRBV5-4	TRBJ2-2	TGTGCCAGCAGCTTAGGTCTGGACAGGGTGAACGGGGAGCTGTTTTTT	CASSLGLDRVNGELFF
TRBD2	TRBV11-2	TRBJ2-5	TGTGCCAGCAGCTTATGGACTAGCGTTCAAGAGACCCAGTACTTC	CASSLWTSVQETQYF
NA	TRBV27	TRBJ2-3	TGTGCCAGCGTCTCCCGGGGCGGAGGGCTTAGCACAGATACGCAGTATTTT	CASVSRGGGLSTDTQYF
NA	TRBV2	TRBJ1-4	TGTGCCAGCAGACAGGATTATAATGAAAAACTGTTTTTT	CASRQDYNEKLFF
TRBD1	TRBV5-1	TRBJ1-5	TGCGCCAGCAGTCCTGGACAGGGGGCTCAGCCCCAGCATTTT	CASSPGQGAQPQHF
NA	TRBV5-1	TRBJ2-5	TGCGCCAGCAGCCTGATAGGAGGGAGCGAAGAGACCCAGTACTTC	CASSLIGGSEETQYF
TRBD1	TRBV27	TRBJ1-2	TGTGCCAGCAGTTTATTGAGACAGGGAAAGGGTGGCTACACCTTC	CASSLLRQGKGGYTF
TRBD1	TRBV5-1	TRBJ2-7	TGCGCCAGCAGCGCGGGACAGGGATACTACGAGCAGTACTTC	CASSAGQGYYEQYF
TRBD1	TRBV29-1	TRBJ2-2	TGCAGCGTTGCCGGGACAGGGATGAACGGGGAGCTGTTTTTT	CSVAGTGMNGELFF
NA	TRBV27	TRBJ2-1	TGTGCCAGCAGTTTGACAGGCTACAATGAGCAGTTCTTC	CASSLTGYNEQFF
NA	TRBV9	TRBJ2-2	TGTGCCAGCAGCGTCGCCCAGATGAACACCGGGGAGCTGTTTTTT	CASSVAQMNTGELFF
NA	TRBV5-1	TRBJ1-1	TGCGCCAGCAGCCTGAGGGCGGAGAACACTGAAGCTTTCTTT	CASSLRAENTEAFF
TRBD1	TRBV28	TRBJ2-2	TGTGCCAGCAGTCCCCCGGGACAGGGGAACACCGGGGAGCTGTTTTTT	CASSPPGQGNTGELFF
TRBD2	TRBV7-2	TRBJ2-1	TGTGCCAGCCCCCCCGCCAGCGGGGCAGGCTACAATGAGCAGTTCTTC	CASPPASGAGYNEQFF
NA	TRBV2	TRBJ1-1	TGTGCCAGCAGGGGACATCCGGTGGGGAACACTGAAGCTTTCTTT	CASRGHPVGNTEAFF
NA	TRBV6-1	TRBJ2-5	TGTGCCAGCAGTGAAATGACAGGTATGAAGACCCAGTACTTC	CASSEMTGMKTQYF
TRBD1	TRBV28	TRBJ2-7	TGTGCCAGCAGAGGGGGGGGACAGGGGTTCGACGAGCAGTACTTC	CASRGGGQGFDEQYF
TRBD2	TRBV28	TRBJ2-2	TGTGCCAGCCGGGGCGGGAGCGACACCGGGGAGCTGTTTTTT	CASRGGSDTGELFF
TRBD1	TRBV6-1	TRBJ1-4	TGTGCCAGCAGTGATCTAGGACAGGGGGACGAAAAACTGTTTTTT	CASSDLGQGDEKLFF
NA	TRBV5-4	TRBJ2-5	TGTGCCAGCAGCTTGGGACTACAAGAGACCCAGTACTTC	CASSLGLQETQYF
NA	TRBV5-1	TRBJ2-2	TGCGCCAGCAGCTTCGCGGGACAGCCGAACACCGGGGAGCTGTTTTTT	CASSFAGQPNTGELFF
NA	TRBV6-5	TRBJ1-4	TGTGCCAGCATCGCATCAGGGCCTTTGGGGGAAAAACTGTTTTTT	CASIASGPLGEKLFF